One sample yielded the 6 T cell receptor beta chains listed below, sequenced in a study of response to subunit inactivated influenza vaccine. TCRdb independently ran MiXCR on the RT-PCR reads; one entry per CDR3 protein. The sample yields roughly 180,000 distinct CDR3 sequences, about 10% seen once. The specimen was non-naive T cells sorted from PBMCs, collected on the day of vaccination. All receptors derive from a man between 45 and 60 years old who received an inactivated influenza vaccine.

A few counts support this clonotype. The chain joins TRBV6-2 or TRBV6-3 to TRBJ2-1; TRBD2 matches 8 bases. The CDR3 runs 15 residues. The ends lost 3 bases at V and 8 bases at J; junction bases unmatched: 9. Per germline, CDR1 MNHEY and CDR2 SVGEGT. The CDR3 is CASSYLLAGRDEQFF. For the CDR3, the DNA is TGTGCCAGCAGTTATTTATTAGCGGGGAGGGATGAGCAGTTCTTC.

This clonotype was seen a handful of times. DNA of the CDR3: TGTGCCAGCAGTTATTCAGGGGGCGCGGGTTCGACTTTCTTT. This gives the protein CASSYSGGAGSTFF. The rearrangement joins TRBV12-3 or TRBV12-4 to TRBJ1-1; 8 nucleotides line up with TRBD1. This CDR3 is built from 14 residues. V lost 4 bases, J lost 12 bases, and 13 bases stayed unmatched.

Many counts were recorded for this clonotype. The rearrangement joins TRBV5-5 to TRBJ2-3, with unresolved D. V lost 6 bases to trimming and J lost 14 bases, with 16 bases between them. From germline, CDR1 is SGHKS and CDR2 YYEKEE (reference sequence). This CDR3 spans 11 amino acids. The CDR3 is CASTLGLGWYF. CDR3 nucleotides: TGTGCCAGCACCCTGGGCCTCGGATGGTATTTT.

This clonotype showed up just a few times. The chain couples TRBV20-1 to TRBJ2-1, with D perhaps TRBD1 or TRBD2 (5 bases each). This CDR3 is 13 amino acids long. Germline loops: CDR1 DFQATT, CDR2 SNEGSKA (reference sequence). The V end lost 5 bases, the J end lost 10 bases, and 18 bases lay between the germline ends. The CDR3 is CSASGTAAKEQFF. The CDR3, as DNA: TGCAGTGCTTCCGGGACCGCTGCAAAAGAGCAGTTCTTC.

The chain carries TRBV4-1 and TRBJ2-1; 9 bases match TRBD2. In germline, CDR1 is MGHRA, CDR2 YSYEKL. The CDR3 loop spans 14 amino acids. Trimming at V came to 5 bases and at J to 3 bases, leaving 2 bases not matched to a gene. The CDR3 is CASSGTSLYNEQFF. The CDR3 nucleotides are TGCGCCAGCAGCGGGACTAGCCTCTACAATGAGCAGTTCTTC.

This clonotype was seen many times. The rearrangement links TRBV6-6 to TRBJ1-5, with 8 bases lining up with TRBD1. V gave up 8 bases and J gave up 10 bases; unmatched junction bases: 10. The CDR3 is 13 residues long. Germline V gives CDR1 MNHNY, CDR2 SVGAGI (reference sequence). The CDR3 reads CASLGQAGGPQHF. DNA of the CDR3: TGTGCCAGCCTCGGACAGGCAGGGGGCCCCCAGCATTTT.